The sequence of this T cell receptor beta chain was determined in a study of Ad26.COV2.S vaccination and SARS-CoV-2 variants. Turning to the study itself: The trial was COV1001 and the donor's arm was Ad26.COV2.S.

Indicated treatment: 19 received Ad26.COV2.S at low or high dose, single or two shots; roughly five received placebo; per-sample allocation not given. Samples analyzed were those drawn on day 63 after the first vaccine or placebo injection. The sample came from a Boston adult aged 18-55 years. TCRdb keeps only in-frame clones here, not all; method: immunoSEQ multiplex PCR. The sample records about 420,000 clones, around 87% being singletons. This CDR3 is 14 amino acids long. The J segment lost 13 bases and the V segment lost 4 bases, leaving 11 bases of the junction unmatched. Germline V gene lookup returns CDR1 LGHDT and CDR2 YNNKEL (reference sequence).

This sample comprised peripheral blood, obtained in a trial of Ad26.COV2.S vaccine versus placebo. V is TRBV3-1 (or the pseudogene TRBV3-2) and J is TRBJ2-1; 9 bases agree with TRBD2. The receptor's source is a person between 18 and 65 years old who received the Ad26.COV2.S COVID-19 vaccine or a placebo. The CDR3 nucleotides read TGTGCCAGCAGCCTAGAGGGACTAGCTAATCTTCAGTTCTTC. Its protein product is CASSLEGLANLQFF.